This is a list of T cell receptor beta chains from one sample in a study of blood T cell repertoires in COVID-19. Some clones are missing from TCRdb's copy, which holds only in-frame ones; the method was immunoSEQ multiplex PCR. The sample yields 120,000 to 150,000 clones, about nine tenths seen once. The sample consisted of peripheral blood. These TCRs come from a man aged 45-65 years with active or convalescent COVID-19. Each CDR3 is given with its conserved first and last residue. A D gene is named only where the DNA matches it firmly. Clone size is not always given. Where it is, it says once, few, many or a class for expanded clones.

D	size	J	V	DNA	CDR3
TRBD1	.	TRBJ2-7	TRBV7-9	TGTGCCAGCAGCTTGGGACAGGGGTTAGAGCAGTACTTC	CASSLGQGLEQYF
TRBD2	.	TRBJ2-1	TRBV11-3	TGTGCCAGCAGCTTCCGACTAGCCCCAAACAATGAGCAGTTCTTC	CASSFRLAPNNEQFF
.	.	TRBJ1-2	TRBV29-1	TGCAGCGTTGCAGGTCTCTATGGCTACACCTTC	CSVAGLYGYTF
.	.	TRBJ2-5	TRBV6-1	TGTGCCAGCAGTGAACGAGGAAGGGAGACCCAGTACTTC	CASSERGRETQYF
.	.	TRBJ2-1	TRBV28	TGTGCCAGCAGGATGGGAGGTCCTCTTGCCAATGAGCAGTTCTTC	CASRMGGPLANEQFF
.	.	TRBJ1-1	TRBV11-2	TGTGCCAGCAGCCCGCTCACAGGGAGGAACACTGAAGCTTTCTTT	CASSPLTGRNTEAFF
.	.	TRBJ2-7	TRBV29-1	TGCAGCGTTGAATCGGGATGGCCTTACGAGCAGTACTTC	CSVESGWPYEQYF
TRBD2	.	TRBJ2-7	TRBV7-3	TGTGCCAGCAGCTTAGGACTAGCGCAGAAATACGAGCAGTACTTC	CASSLGLAQKYEQYF
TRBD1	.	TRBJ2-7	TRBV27	TGTGCCAGCAGTTTGCAGGGGGCCGGCGAGCAGTACTTC	CASSLQGAGEQYF
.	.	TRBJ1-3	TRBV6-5	TGTGCCAGCAGCAGGGTACGCGGAAACACCATATATTTT	CASSRVRGNTIYF
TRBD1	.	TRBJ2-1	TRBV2	TGTGCCAGCAGTGAAAACCGGGACAGGGGAAGGAAGTTCTTC	CASSENRDRGRKFF
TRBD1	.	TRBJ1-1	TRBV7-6	TGTGCCAGCAGAAGTCCCGGACAGGGAGCAAACACTGAAGCTTTCTTT	CASRSPGQGANTEAFF
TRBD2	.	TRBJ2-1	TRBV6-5	TGTGCCAGCAGTTATCGCCTAGCGGGGGGCTACAATGAGCAGTTCTTC	CASSYRLAGGYNEQFF
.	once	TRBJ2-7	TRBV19	TGTGCCAGTAGTCCTCGACAGAGCTCCTACGAGCAGTACTTC	CASSPRQSSYEQYF
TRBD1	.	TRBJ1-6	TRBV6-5	TGTGCCAGCAGGTCGGGACAGTATAATTCACCCCTCCACTTT	CASRSGQYNSPLHF
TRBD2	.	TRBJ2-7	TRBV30	TGTGCCGGGGGGCGGGGGGGGAGCGAGCAGTACTTC	CAGGRGGSEQYF
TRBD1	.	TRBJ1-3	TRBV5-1	TGCGCCAGCAGCTTGACGGGACAGGCTGGAAACACCATATATTTT	CASSLTGQAGNTIYF
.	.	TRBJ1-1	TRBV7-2	TGTGCCAGCAGCTGGGGAGGGGGGGCTGAAGCTTTCTTT	CASSWGGGAEAFF
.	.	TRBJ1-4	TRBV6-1	TGTGCCAGCAGTGGGTCGACAGGCGGGCGCGTTGAAAAACTGTTTTTT	CASSGSTGGRVEKLFF
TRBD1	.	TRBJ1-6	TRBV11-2	TGTGCCAGCAGCGCGACTCCAGGGGGACAAGGGTCACCCCTCCACTTT	CASSATPGGQGSPLHF
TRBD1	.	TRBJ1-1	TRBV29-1	TGCAGCGTTGAAGAGGCAGGGGGAGGCACTGAAGCTTTCTTT	CSVEEAGGGTEAFF
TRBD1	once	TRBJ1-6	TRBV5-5	TGTGCCAGCAGCTTGGGGACAGGGGCTAATAATTCACCCCTCCACTTT	CASSLGTGANNSPLHF
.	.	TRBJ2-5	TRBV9	TGTGCCAGCAGCGTAGGTCGTTGGGGGGGCGCAGAGACCCAGTACTTC	CASSVGRWGGAETQYF
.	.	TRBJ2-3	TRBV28	TGTGCCAGCAGCCGGGCGGGATGGGAAGATACGCAGTATTTT	CASSRAGWEDTQYF
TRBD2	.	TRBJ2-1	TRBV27	TGTGCCAGCAGTTTGGTAGCGGGAGCCTACAATGAGCAGTTCTTC	CASSLVAGAYNEQFF
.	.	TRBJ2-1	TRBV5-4	TGTGCCAGCAGCTTGGCGGGAGAGCAGTTCTTC	CASSLAGEQFF
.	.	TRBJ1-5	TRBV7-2	TGTGCCAGCAGCCTTTTCAATCAGCCCCAGCATTTT	CASSLFNQPQHF
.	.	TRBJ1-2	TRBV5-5	TGTGCCAGCATCCCCATACCCCGGGTGGCGGGTGGCTACACCTTC	CASIPIPRVAGGYTF
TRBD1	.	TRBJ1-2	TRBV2	TGTGCCAGCACCGCCCCGGACAGGGGTTCGGGCGGCTACACCTTC	CASTAPDRGSGGYTF
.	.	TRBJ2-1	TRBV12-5	TGTGCTAGTGGTTTGGTTTCCGGAGGGGAGCAGTTCTTC	CASGLVSGGEQFF
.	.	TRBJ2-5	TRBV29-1	TGCAGCGTTGAAGGGCGGTTACAAGAGACCCAGTACTTC	CSVEGRLQETQYF